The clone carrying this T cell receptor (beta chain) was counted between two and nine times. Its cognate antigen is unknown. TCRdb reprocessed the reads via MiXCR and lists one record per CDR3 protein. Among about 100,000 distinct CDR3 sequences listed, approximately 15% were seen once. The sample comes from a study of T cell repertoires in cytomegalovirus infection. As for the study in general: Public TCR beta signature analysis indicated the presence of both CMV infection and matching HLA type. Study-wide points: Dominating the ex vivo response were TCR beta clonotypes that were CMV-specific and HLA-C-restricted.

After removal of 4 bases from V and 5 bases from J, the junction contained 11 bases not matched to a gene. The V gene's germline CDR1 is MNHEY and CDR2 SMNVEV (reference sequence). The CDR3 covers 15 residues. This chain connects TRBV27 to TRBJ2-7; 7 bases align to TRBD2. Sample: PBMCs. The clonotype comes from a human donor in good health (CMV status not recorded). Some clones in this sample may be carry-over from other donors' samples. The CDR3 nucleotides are TGTGCCAGCAGTTCCCATCGGACTAGGATAAACGAGCAGTACTTC. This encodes CASSSHRTRINEQYF.